These 24 T cell receptor beta chains share one sample of origin, sequenced in a study of regulatory T cells in long-lasting Graves disease. HTBI primers from iRepertoire and Arm-PCR of CDR3 regions yielded the TCR beta libraries. TCRdb analysed the multiplex PCR reads with MiXCR anew, one entry per CDR3 protein. The repertoire holds under 500,000 distinct CDR3 sequences, with around 15% as singletons. The time point was: newly diagnosed GD, antithyroid drugs for less than 3 months. Isolated PBMC RNA provided the starting material for the TCR library. These data were likewise used in another study, on T cells in Graves' hyperthyroidism and ophthalmopathy.

Specimen: peripheral blood mononuclear cells (PBMCs), collected at new diagnosis, from a patient treated with antithyroid drugs. The receptors come from a woman aged 25 to 39 with Graves disease.

This clonotype occurred many times. J is TRBJ2-7 and V is TRBV12-3 or TRBV12-4, with D possibly called TRBD1 or TRBD2 (5 bases each). The CDR3 runs to 14 residues. The ends were cut back, 6 bases at V and 3 bases at J, with 15 bases in the middle. The CDR3 nucleotides read TGTGCCAGCAGGGCCGGGACCAGTCACTACGAGCAGTACTTC. It specifies CASRAGTSHYEQYF.

As regards this clonotype: A read error may explain this, as a much larger clone is one base away. This chain links TRBV20-1 with TRBJ1-5; 9 bases agree with TRBD1. V shed 0 bases and J 4 bases; nucleotides not matched to a gene: 13. Germline V lookup: CDR1 DFQATT, CDR2 SNEGSKA (reference sequence). This CDR3 comprises 18 residues. CDR3 DNA sequence: TGCAGTGCTAGAGATCGATACAGGGGGCTCCTAAGGAATCAGCCCCAGCATTTT. Translating gives CSARDRYRGLLRNQPQHF.

The chain is built from TRBV7-2 and TRBJ2-5, with 14 bases identical to TRBD2. This CDR3 has 18 amino acids. After removal of 5 bases from V and 2 bases from J, the junction contained 10 bases not matched to a gene. Per germline, CDR1 SGHTA and CDR2 FQGNSA. CDR3 protein: CASSPWTSGRTGQETQYF. CDR3 sequence (DNA): TGTGCCAGCAGCCCCTGGACTAGCGGGAGGACGGGGCAAGAGACCCAGTACTTC.

The chain links TRBV20-1 to TRBJ1-2; no firm D call. This CDR3 contains 11 residues. V was pared by 7 bases and J by 8 bases, with 14 bases between. Germline V gene sequence: CDR1 DFQATT, CDR2 SNEGSKA (reference sequence). This CDR3 reads CSGELGTGYTF. The CDR3 DNA is TGCAGTGGTGAGCTGGGTACGGGCTACACCTTC.

The V gene is TRBV4-1, the J gene TRBJ2-4; TRBD2 aligns across 7 bases. Germline CDR1 is MGHRA and CDR2 is YSYEKL. The CDR3 extends over 18 amino acids. With V trimmed by 4 bases and J by 2 bases, 14 bases remained unmatched. CDR3 nucleotide sequence: TGCGCCAGCAGCCCAAACCCCGGGCGGGAGAAATCCAAAAACATTCAGTACTTC. As protein: CASSPNPGREKSKNIQYF.

This clonotype has only a few counts. The chain uses TRBV12-3 or TRBV12-4 and TRBJ2-1; 8 bases map to TRBD2. This CDR3 has 18 residues. The V segment lost 3 bases and the J segment 2 bases; nucleotides outside the gene matches: 12. The CDR3 nucleotides read TGTGCCAGCAGTTTCGCCAGCGGGAGTCAAGGAACCTACAATGAGCAGTTCTTC. Translated, it gives CASSFASGSQGTYNEQFF.

This clonotype was seen repeatedly, ten times or more. This sequence joins TRBV9 and TRBJ1-1; D remains unclear. Germline CDR1 SGDLS, CDR2 YYNGEE. The V gene lost 0 bases and the J gene lost 7 bases, with 10 bases spanning the gap. CDR3 length: 13 residues. CDR3 region: CASSVGPDHEAFF. The DNA for the CDR3 is TGTGCCAGCAGCGTAGGACCGGATCATGAAGCTTTCTTT.

Concerning this clonotype: This may be a read error: a much more frequent sequence differs by one nucleotide. Lacking the conserved final phenylalanine or tryptophan, this CDR3 likely reflects a read error. The chain uses TRBV20-1 and TRBJ2-3, with 9 bases aligning to TRBD2. Germline V gene lookup returns CDR1 DFQATT and CDR2 SNEGSKA (reference sequence). V dropped 2 bases and J dropped 4; count of bases not matched to a gene: 7. The CDR3 is 15 residues long. In nucleotides, the CDR3 is TGCAGTGCTAGAAGGTTTAGCGGGAGTGCAGATACGCAGTATTCT. This codes for CSARRFSGSADTQYS.

This clonotype was found many times. The chain has TRBV11-3 and TRBJ2-1, with 7 bases aligning to TRBD1. The CDR3 loop spans 13 amino acids. CDR1 is SGHNT, CDR2 YENEEA, per germline. Trimming cost V 4 bases and J 6 bases; bases outside gene matches: 3. The CDR3 DNA reads TGTGCCAGCAGCTCGACAGGGATCAATGAGCAGTTCTTC. Translated: CASSSTGINEQFF.

Many counts were recorded for this clonotype. The chain couples TRBV20-1 to TRBJ1-1, with D tentatively TRBD1 (5 bases). The CDR3 length is 14 residues. Germline CDR1 DFQATT, CDR2 SNEGSKA (reference sequence). Trimming took 0 bases from V and 11 from J, leaving 19 bases between them. CDR3 residues: CSARDRRDSNDAFF. The CDR3 nucleotides are TGCAGTGCTAGAGATCGCAGGGACTCGAACGACGCTTTCTTT.

This chain uses TRBV5-1 with TRBJ2-1, with 11 bases matching TRBD2. This CDR3 is 14 amino acids long. V was pared by 4 bases and J by 14 bases, with 11 bases of the junction left unmatched. Germline assignment: CDR1 SGHRS and CDR2 YFSETQ. CDR3 sequence reads: CASSITGTSGEKFF. The DNA of the CDR3 is TGCGCCAGCAGCATAACCGGGACTAGCGGAGAGAAGTTCTTC.

CDR3 in DNA: TGTGCCAGCAGCGCCCCTAGCGGTACCCTCTCAGATACGCAGTATTTT. This translates into CASSAPSGTLSDTQYF. V gene TRBV9 combines with J gene TRBJ2-3, with 7 bases aligning to TRBD2. CDR1 SGDLS and CDR2 YYNGEE come from the germline V gene. CDR3 size: 16 residues. V dropped 3 bases and J dropped 4; count of bases not matched to a gene: 11.

The J gene is TRBJ2-1, the V gene TRBV9, with D perhaps TRBD2 (6 bases). The CDR3 covers 16 residues. V was pared by 0 bases and J by 3 bases, with 13 bases between. Per germline, CDR1 SGDLS and CDR2 YYNGEE. This CDR3 reads CASSVATSGLYNEQFF. CDR3 DNA sequence: TGTGCCAGCAGCGTAGCTACCAGCGGGCTCTACAATGAGCAGTTCTTC.

This clonotype was seen many times. This chain links TRBV11-2 with TRBJ2-2, with D perhaps matching TRBD2 (6 bases). The CDR3 loop spans 15 amino acids. The V end lost 5 bases, the J end lost 6 bases, and 16 bases lay between the germline ends. The germline gives CDR1 SGHAT, CDR2 FQNNGV. This CDR3 reads CASSPEAGWAGELFF. DNA of the CDR3: TGTGCCAGCAGCCCAGAGGCGGGGTGGGCCGGGGAGCTGTTTTTT. Filled out from reference TRBV11-2 and TRBJ2-2, the complete variable domain reads EAGVAQSPRYKIIEKRQSVAFWCNPISGHATLYWYQQILGQGPKLLIQFQNNGVVDDSQLPKDRFSAERLKGVDSTLKIQPAKLEDSAVYLCASSPEAGWAGELFFGEGSRLTVL.

This clonotype was found a few times. This chain connects TRBV11-2 to TRBJ2-3; weak D call: TRBD2 (6 bases). In germline, CDR1 is SGHAT, CDR2 FQNNGV. CDR3 length: 13 residues. The V end was cut by 8 bases, the J end by 6 bases, with 15 bases between. CDR3 region: CASGAAGGDTQYF. CDR3 DNA: TGTGCCAGCGGCGCCGCCGGAGGGGATACGCAGTATTTT.

This clonotype has ten or more counts. The rearrangement joins TRBV28 to TRBJ2-7; no definite D call. CDR3 length: 12 amino acids. Germline-derived CDR1 and CDR2 are MDHEN and SYDVKM. V dropped 7 bases and J dropped 0 bases, with 7 bases sitting between them. The CDR3 bases are TGTGCCAGCACCACAAGCTCCTACGAGCAGTACTTC. Its translation is CASTTSSYEQYF.

This clonotype has a count of ten or more. The chain is built from TRBV6-1 and TRBJ1-5, with a tentative D call TRBD1 (5 bases). Germline CDR1 MNHNS, CDR2 SASEGT. The CDR3 loop spans 17 amino acids. Trimming pared 6 bases from V and 2 bases from J, leaving 20 bases between. This CDR3 reads CASRPWTGLGGNQPQHF. DNA of the CDR3: TGTGCCAGCAGACCCTGGACGGGACTAGGCGGCAATCAGCCCCAGCATTTT.

As for this clonotype: The junction differs from germline at one of its ends, possibly a read error. The chain employs TRBV14 and TRBJ2-7; D is possibly TRBD1 (6 bases). The CDR3 has 14 residues. CDR1 and CDR2 from the germline V gene are SGHDN and FVKESK. CDR3 sequence: CASSQDSDSSGPDF. CDR3 DNA sequence: TGTGCCAGCAGCCAAGACTCGGACAGTTCGGGCCCGGACTTC.

This clonotype was counted at least ten times. The rearrangement joins TRBV20-1 to TRBJ2-1; 13 bases agree with TRBD2. CDR1 and CDR2 from the germline V gene are DFQATT and SNEGSKA (reference sequence). Trimming removed 5 bases from V and 4 bases from J; junction bases left unmatched: 2. The CDR3 spans 14 residues. Here the CDR3 DNA reads TGCAGTGCTCGGACTAGCGGGGGTTACAATGAGCAGTTCTTC. Protein: CSARTSGGYNEQFF.

This clonotype was found many times. The rearrangement joins TRBV5-5 to TRBJ2-2; D may match TRBD1 or TRBD2 (5 bases each). In germline, CDR1 is SGHKS, CDR2 YYEKEE (reference sequence). CDR3 length equals 16 residues. V lost 0 bases to trimming and J lost 1 base, with 10 bases between them. The CDR3 region is CASSLARGGNTGELFF. CDR3 nucleotides: TGTGCCAGCAGCTTGGCCCGGGGCGGGAACACCGGGGAGCTGTTTTTT. The full variable domain, its missing parts supplied by reference TRBV5-5 and TRBJ2-2, is DAGVTQSPTHLIKTRGQQVTLRCSPISGHKSVSWYQQVLGQGPQFIFQYYEKEERGRGNFPDRFSARQFPNYSSELNVNALLLGDSALYLCASSLARGGNTGELFFGEGSRLTVL.

The chain carries TRBV18 and TRBJ1-3; D is ambiguous. V was cut by 0 bases and J by 0 bases, with 12 bases left in between. CDR1 and CDR2 from the germline V gene are KGHSH and LQKENI. The CDR3 is made up of 17 amino acids. Here the CDR3 DNA reads TGTGCCAGCTCACCACCGATGGGGTTCGCCTCTGGAAACACCATATATTTT. Its protein product is CASSPPMGFASGNTIYF.

This clonotype was seen ten or more times. The chain recombines TRBV18 with TRBJ2-7; the match to TRBD2 covers 8 bases. In germline, CDR1 is KGHSH, CDR2 LQKENI. The junction had 2 bases not matched to a gene; V was cut back by 2 bases and J by 2 bases. The CDR3 runs 14 residues. The CDR3 sequence is CASSPKRETYEQYF. The DNA for the CDR3 is TGTGCCAGCTCACCAAAGCGGGAGACCTACGAGCAGTACTTC.

This clonotype was counted once. The chain links TRBV2 to TRBJ2-2, with 10 bases identical to TRBD2. Germline CDR1 and CDR2: SNHLY and FYNNEI. The CDR3 length is 16 residues. The trim removed 7 bases at V and 5 bases at J, leaving 10 bases unmatched. The CDR3, as DNA: TGTGCCAGCAATCCTCTAGCGGGAGTCCGGACCGGGGAGCTGTTTTTT. Translated, it gives CASNPLAGVRTGELFF.

This clonotype appeared many times. The genes are TRBV12-3 or TRBV12-4 and TRBJ1-1; 10 positions agree with TRBD1. This CDR3 contains 14 residues. V lost 7 bases and J lost 3; bases outside the gene matches: 5. This CDR3 is CASIRDRGYTEAFF. Written as DNA, the CDR3 is TGTGCCAGCATCCGGGACAGGGGCTACACTGAAGCTTTCTTT.